This TCR beta chain was profiled in a study of T cells in Graves' hyperthyroidism and ophthalmopathy. V lost 6 bases and J lost 2, with 13 bases in between. Germline CDR1 reads MDHEN; CDR2 reads SYDVKM. The CDR3 length is 14 residues. TCR beta CDR3 sequences were amplified from RNA transcripts. Carried out on the TCR CDR3, a first-round RT-PCR used the HTBI primer set. A single record per CDR3 protein comes from TCRdb applying MiXCR to the multiplex PCR reads. The data show about 700,000 distinct CDR3 sequences, 14% seen once. Only a few counts were recorded for this clonotype. The TCR sequence derives from a woman aged 18-35 years with Graves' hyperthyroidism. Sequenced sample: blood. The genes are TRBV28 and TRBJ2-5; D ambiguous. CDR3 residues: CASRDPGRQETQYF. The CDR3 coding sequence is TGTGCCAGCAGGGACCCGGGTAGGCAAGAGACCCAGTACTTC.